The entry below gives a single T cell receptor (beta chain) sequence along with its context. Produced via immunoSEQ multiplex PCR; TCRdb's table is partial and in-frame only. The sample has fewer than 200,000 clones, 92% seen once. This sample was included in a study of T cell responses to AZD1222 COVID-19 vaccine. Germline values: CDR1 GTSNPN, CDR2 SVGIG (reference sequence). The CDR3 contains 12 residues. V was clipped by 2 bases and J by 4 bases, with 6 bases between them. This rearrangement joins TRBV30 to TRBJ2-1, with no clear D. The material was peripheral blood, obtained on day 0 of MenACWY control vaccination. The sequence was obtained from an adult in good health. CDR3 loop: CAWSKLYNEQFF. For the CDR3, the DNA is TGTGCCTGGAGTAAACTGTACAATGAGCAGTTCTTC.